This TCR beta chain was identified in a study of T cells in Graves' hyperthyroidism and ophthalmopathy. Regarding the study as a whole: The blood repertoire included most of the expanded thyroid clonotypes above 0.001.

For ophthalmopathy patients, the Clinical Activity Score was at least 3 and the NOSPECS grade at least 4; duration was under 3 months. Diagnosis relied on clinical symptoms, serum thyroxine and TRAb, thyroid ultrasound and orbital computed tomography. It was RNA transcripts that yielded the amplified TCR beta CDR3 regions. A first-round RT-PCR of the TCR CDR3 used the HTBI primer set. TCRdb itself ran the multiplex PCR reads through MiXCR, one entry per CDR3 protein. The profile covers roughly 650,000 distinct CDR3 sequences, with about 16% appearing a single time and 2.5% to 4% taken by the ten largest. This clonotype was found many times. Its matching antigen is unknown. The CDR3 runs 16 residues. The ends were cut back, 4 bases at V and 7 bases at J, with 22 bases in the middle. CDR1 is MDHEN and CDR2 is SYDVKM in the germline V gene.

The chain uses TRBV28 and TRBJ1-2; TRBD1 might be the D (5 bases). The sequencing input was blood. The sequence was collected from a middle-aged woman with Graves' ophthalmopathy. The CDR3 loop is CASSYVGGRGLSGYTF. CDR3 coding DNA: TGTGCCAGCAGTTATGTGGGGGGAAGGGGACTTAGTGGCTACACCTTC.